In its sample, the clone carrying this T cell receptor beta chain was seen a few times. This specimen belongs to a study of blood T cell repertoires in COVID-19. Sequencing used immunoSEQ multiplex PCR; TCRdb keeps in-frame clones, though not all of them. Here the sample spans 300,000 to 400,000 clones, 75% to 85% being singletons. The V end lost 8 bases, the J end lost 1 base, and 12 bases lay between the germline ends. Per the germline V gene, CDR1 is LGHNT and CDR2 is FRNRAP. The CDR3 consists of 13 residues. J is TRBJ2-7 and V is TRBV12-5; a possible D gene is TRBD1 (5 bases). The TCR originated in a human donor in a cohort sampled during active COVID-19. The specimen sequenced was peripheral blood. The CDR3 loop reads CASKPRTSYEQYF. CDR3 nucleotide sequence: TGTGCTAGTAAACCTCGGACATCCTACGAGCAGTACTTC.